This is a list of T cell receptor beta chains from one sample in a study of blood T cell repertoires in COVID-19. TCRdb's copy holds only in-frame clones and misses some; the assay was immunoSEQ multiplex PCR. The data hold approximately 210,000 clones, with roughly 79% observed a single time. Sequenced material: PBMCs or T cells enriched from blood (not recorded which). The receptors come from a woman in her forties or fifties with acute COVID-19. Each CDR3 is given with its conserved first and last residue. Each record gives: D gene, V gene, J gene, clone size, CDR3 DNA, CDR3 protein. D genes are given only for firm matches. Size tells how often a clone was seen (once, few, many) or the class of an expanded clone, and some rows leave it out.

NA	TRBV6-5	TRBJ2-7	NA	TGTGCCAGCAGCGGGGGTTGGGACAGTTACGAGCAGTACTTC	CASSGGWDSYEQYF
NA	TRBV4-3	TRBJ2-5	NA	TGCGCCAGCAGCCAAGGGCTTAACCAAGAGACCCAGTACTTC	CASSQGLNQETQYF
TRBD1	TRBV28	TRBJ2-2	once	TGTGCCAGCAGTTTAATGGGGGCAGGGGGCGGGGAGCTGTTTTTT	CASSLMGAGGGELFF
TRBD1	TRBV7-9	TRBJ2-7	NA	TGTGCCAGCAGCGGGGGACAGCCATACGAGCAGTACTTC	CASSGGQPYEQYF
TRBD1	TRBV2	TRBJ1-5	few	TGTGCCACCAATCCCGGAGCAGGGGGCAGCGAGCCCCAGCATTTT	CATNPGAGGSEPQHF
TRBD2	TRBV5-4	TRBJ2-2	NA	TGTGCCAGCAGCCGCGGGGGGGCGGATACCGGGGAGCTGTTTTTT	CASSRGGADTGELFF
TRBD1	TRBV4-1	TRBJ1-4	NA	TGCGCCAGCAGCTCCCAGCTAAGGACAGGGGAATATGAAAAACTGTTTTTT	CASSSQLRTGEYEKLFF
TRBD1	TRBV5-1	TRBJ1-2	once	TGCGCCAGCAGCAATGACCGGGACAGGGGGCCGGGCTACACCTTC	CASSNDRDRGPGYTF
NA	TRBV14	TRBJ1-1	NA	TGTGCCAGCAGCCAAAAGGGGACTTTCACTGAAGCTTTCTTT	CASSQKGTFTEAFF
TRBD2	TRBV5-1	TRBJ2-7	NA	TGCGCCAGCAGCTTGGAGGGACTAGCGGGGACCTACGAGCAGTACTTC	CASSLEGLAGTYEQYF
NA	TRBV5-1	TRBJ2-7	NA	TGCGCCAGCAGCCAAGGAGAGCCCTACGAGCAGTACTTC	CASSQGEPYEQYF
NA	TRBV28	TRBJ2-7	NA	TGTGCCAGCAGTTCCGGACAGAGCTCCTACGAGCAGTACTTC	CASSSGQSSYEQYF
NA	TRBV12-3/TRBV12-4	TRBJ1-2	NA	TGTGCCAGCACATCAGGGGACTATGGCTACACCTTC	CASTSGDYGYTF
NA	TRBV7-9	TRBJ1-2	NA	TGTGCCAGCAGCTTAGATGGACAGAACTTCTATGGCTACACCTTC	CASSLDGQNFYGYTF
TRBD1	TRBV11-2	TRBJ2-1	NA	TGTGCCAGCAGCAAACAACAGGGGACCTATACATACAATGAGCAGTTCTTC	CASSKQQGTYTYNEQFF
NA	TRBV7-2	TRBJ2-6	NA	TGTGCCAGCAGCTTGGGCCACCGCTCTGGGGCCAACGTCCTGACTTTC	CASSLGHRSGANVLTF
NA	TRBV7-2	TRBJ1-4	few	TGTGCCAGCAGCTTGTCAGGGATCAATGAAAAACTGTTTTTT	CASSLSGINEKLFF
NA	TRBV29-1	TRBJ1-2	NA	TGCAGCGCTGACCAGGGGTCTGGCTACACCTTC	CSADQGSGYTF
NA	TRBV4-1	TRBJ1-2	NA	TGCGCCAGCAGCCAAGTCTCCCGGGAAGCTAACTATGGCTACACCTTC	CASSQVSREANYGYTF
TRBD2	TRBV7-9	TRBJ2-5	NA	TGTGCCAGCAGCTTAATGGGGGGGGGTCGAGAGACCCAGTACTTC	CASSLMGGGRETQYF
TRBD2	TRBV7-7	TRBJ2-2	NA	TGTGCCAGCAGCTTAGTCGCGGGAGTCGCCGGGGAGCTGTTTTTT	CASSLVAGVAGELFF
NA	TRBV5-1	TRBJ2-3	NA	TGCGCCAGCAGCTCCATGACTGAGGATACGCAGTATTTT	CASSSMTEDTQYF
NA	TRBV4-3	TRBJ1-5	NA	TGCGCCAGCAGCCCCCAGGGATGGAGCAATCAGCCCCAGCATTTT	CASSPQGWSNQPQHF
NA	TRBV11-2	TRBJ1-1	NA	TGTGCCAGCAGCAATACAGGGTGGGGCACTGAAGCTTTCTTT	CASSNTGWGTEAFF
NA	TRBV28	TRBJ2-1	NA	TGTGCCAGCAGCCTGGGAGGCGGCGGGAAAACCTACAATGAGCAGTTCTTC	CASSLGGGGKTYNEQFF
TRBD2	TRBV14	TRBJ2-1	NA	TGTGCCAGCAGCCAAACCGGGACTAGCAAGTTCTTC	CASSQTGTSKFF
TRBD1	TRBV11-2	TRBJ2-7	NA	TGTGCCAGCAGCTTAGACCTGGACAGGGGCTACGAGCAGTACTTC	CASSLDLDRGYEQYF
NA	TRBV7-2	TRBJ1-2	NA	TGTGCCAGCAGCTCGGTCTATGGCTACACCTTC	CASSSVYGYTF
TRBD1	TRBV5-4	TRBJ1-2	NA	TGTGCCAGCAGCCCGCAGACAGGGGACTATGGCTACACCTTC	CASSPQTGDYGYTF
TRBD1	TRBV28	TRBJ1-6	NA	TGTGCCAGCAGCTCGGGACAGCGCTCCTATAATTCACCCCTCCACTTT	CASSSGQRSYNSPLHF
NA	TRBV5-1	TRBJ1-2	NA	TGCGCCAGCTCTCCTCCGGGGGGGAACTATGGCTACACCTTC	CASSPPGGNYGYTF
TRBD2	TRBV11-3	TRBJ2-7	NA	TGTGCCAGCACCTCAGGGCTAGCGGGGGGTCCCTCCTACGAGCAGTACTTC	CASTSGLAGGPSYEQYF
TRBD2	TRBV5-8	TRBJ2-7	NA	TGTGCCAGCAGCGTGTGGCGGGGGTCGGGCTACGAGCAGTACTTC	CASSVWRGSGYEQYF
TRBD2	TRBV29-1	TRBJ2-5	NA	TGCAGCGTCCTGCGGGGGGGCATGAAGACCCAGTACTTC	CSVLRGGMKTQYF
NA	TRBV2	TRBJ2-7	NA	TGTGCCAGCACCACGCTAGGGGACACCTTCTACGAGCAGTACTTC	CASTTLGDTFYEQYF
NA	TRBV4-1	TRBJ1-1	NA	TGCGCCAGCAGCCAAGGACAGCCGGTAACTGAAGCTTTCTTT	CASSQGQPVTEAFF
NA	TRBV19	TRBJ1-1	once	TGTGCCAGTAGTATAGGATGGTACGGACAGAACACTGAAGCTTTCTTT	CASSIGWYGQNTEAFF
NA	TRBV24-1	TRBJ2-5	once	TGTGCCACCAGTGATTTGGGCGGGATGGAGACCCAGTACTTC	CATSDLGGMETQYF
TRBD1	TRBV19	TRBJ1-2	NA	TGTGCCAGTAGTAAAGGACAGGACCGGGGCTACACCTTC	CASSKGQDRGYTF
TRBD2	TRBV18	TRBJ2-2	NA	TGTGCCAGCTCGCCACAAGCGGGAGCCACCGGGGAGCTGTTTTTT	CASSPQAGATGELFF
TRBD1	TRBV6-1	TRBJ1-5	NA	TGTGCCAGCAGTGAACAACTACAGGGGGCCGGTCAGCCCCAGCATTTT	CASSEQLQGAGQPQHF
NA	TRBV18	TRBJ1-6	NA	TGTGCCAGCTCACCAAGGGGTCTGAATAATTCACCCCTCCACTTT	CASSPRGLNNSPLHF
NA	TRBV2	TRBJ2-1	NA	TGTGCCAGCAGTGTTTGGGGGGCCTACAATGAGCAGTTCTTC	CASSVWGAYNEQFF
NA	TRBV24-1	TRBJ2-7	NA	TGTGCCACCAGTGATTTGCGGCCAGGAGGGTCCTACGAGCAGTACTTC	CATSDLRPGGSYEQYF
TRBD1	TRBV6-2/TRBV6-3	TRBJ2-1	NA	TGTGCCAGCAGCTCCCGCCACAGGGGTACTGATGAGCAGTTCTTC	CASSSRHRGTDEQFF
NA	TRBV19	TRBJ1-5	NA	TGTGCCAGTAGTGCCGAAATCGGCGGCCAGCCCCAGCATTTT	CASSAEIGGQPQHF
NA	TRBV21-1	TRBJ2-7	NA	TGTGCCAGCAGCAAAGAGATTTGTGTGACTAGCGACTACGAGCAGTACTTC	CASSKEICVTSDYEQYF
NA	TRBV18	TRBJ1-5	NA	TGTGCCAGCTCACCATGGGAGAATCAGCCCCAGCATTTT	CASSPWENQPQHF
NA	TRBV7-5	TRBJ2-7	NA	TGTGTCAGAAGCTTCAATAGCACTAGCGGGGGGACTAGCTCCTACGAGCAGTACTTC	CVRSFNSTSGGTSSYEQYF
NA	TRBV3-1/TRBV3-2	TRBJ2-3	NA	TGTGCCAGCAGCCAAGGGGCTCAACGGTATTTT	CASSQGAQRYF
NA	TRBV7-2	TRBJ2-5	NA	TGTGCCAGCAGCTTACGGCAGGGAGGAGAGACCCAGTACTTC	CASSLRQGGETQYF
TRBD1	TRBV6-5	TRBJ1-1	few	TGTGCCAGCAGTAAACAGGGGGCAGGGACTGAAGCTTTCTTT	CASSKQGAGTEAFF
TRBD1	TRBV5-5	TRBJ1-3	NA	TGTGCCAGCAGTACAGGGGGCGGAAACACCATATATTTT	CASSTGGGNTIYF
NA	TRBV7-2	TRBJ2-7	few	TGTGCCAGCAGCTCTATAGTGACAGGCCCTATGGGGGAGCAGTACTTC	CASSSIVTGPMGEQYF
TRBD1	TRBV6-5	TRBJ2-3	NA	TGTGCCAGCAGTCGCGGACAGGGGAGCGCAGATACGCAGTATTTT	CASSRGQGSADTQYF
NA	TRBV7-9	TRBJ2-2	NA	TGTGCCAGCAGCCAGATTATAGCGGTTCGATCGAACACCGGGGAGCTGTTTTTT	CASSQIIAVRSNTGELFF
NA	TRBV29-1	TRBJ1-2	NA	TGCAGCGTTGAGAAGGGGTACGGCTACACCTTC	CSVEKGYGYTF
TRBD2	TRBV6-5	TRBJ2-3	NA	TGTGCCAGCAGCCCCAGCGGGGGGGCCCGAGATACGCAGTATTTT	CASSPSGGARDTQYF
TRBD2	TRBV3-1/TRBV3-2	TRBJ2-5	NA	TGTGCCAGCAGCCAAGATTTTGCGGGGGGAGAGACCCAGTACTTC	CASSQDFAGGETQYF